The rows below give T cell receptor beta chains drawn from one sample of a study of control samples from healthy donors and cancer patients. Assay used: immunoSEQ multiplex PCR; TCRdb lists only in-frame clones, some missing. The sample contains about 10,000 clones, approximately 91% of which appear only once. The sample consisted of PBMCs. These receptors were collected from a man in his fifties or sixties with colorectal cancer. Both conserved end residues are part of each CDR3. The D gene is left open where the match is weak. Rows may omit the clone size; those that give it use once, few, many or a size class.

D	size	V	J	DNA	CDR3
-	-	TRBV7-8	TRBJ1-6	TGTGCCAGCAGCCTTGATTGGGGGGGAGGTTCACCCCTCCACTTT	CASSLDWGGGSPLHF
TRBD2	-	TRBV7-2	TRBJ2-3	TGTGCCAGCAGCCTTCGACTAGCGGGGGGCTTCGGCACAGATACGCAGTATTTT	CASSLRLAGGFGTDTQYF
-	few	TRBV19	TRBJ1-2	TGTGCCAGTAGTCCCGCGACCCTCGCTTATGGCTACACCTTC	CASSPATLAYGYTF
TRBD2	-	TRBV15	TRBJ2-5	TGTGCCACCAGCAGAGATCAGGGTCGGGGGGGAGAGACCCAGTACTTC	CATSRDQGRGGETQYF
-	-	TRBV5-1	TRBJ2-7	TGCGCCAGCAGCTTGGCCGCGGGCTACGAGCAGTACTTC	CASSLAAGYEQYF
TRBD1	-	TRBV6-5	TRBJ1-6	TGTGCCAGCAGGCGACAGGGAGGGAATTCACCCCTCCACTTT	CASRRQGGNSPLHF
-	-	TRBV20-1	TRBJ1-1	TGCAGTGCTAGAGAAGACACTGAAGCTTTCTTT	CSAREDTEAFF
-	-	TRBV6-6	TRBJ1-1	TGTGCCAGCAGTTACTCGTGGGAGAACACTGAAGCTTTCTTT	CASSYSWENTEAFF
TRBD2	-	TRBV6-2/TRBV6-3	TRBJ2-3	TGTGCCAGCAGTTACCCATTTAGCGGGGGGGCCCGGGATACGCAGTATTTT	CASSYPFSGGARDTQYF
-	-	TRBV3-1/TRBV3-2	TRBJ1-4	TGTGCCAGCAGCCAAGCACAGATCGCAACTAATGAAAAACTGTTTTTT	CASSQAQIATNEKLFF
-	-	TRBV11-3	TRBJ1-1	TGTGCCAGCAGCTCCCAGGACACTGAAGCTTTCTTT	CASSSQDTEAFF